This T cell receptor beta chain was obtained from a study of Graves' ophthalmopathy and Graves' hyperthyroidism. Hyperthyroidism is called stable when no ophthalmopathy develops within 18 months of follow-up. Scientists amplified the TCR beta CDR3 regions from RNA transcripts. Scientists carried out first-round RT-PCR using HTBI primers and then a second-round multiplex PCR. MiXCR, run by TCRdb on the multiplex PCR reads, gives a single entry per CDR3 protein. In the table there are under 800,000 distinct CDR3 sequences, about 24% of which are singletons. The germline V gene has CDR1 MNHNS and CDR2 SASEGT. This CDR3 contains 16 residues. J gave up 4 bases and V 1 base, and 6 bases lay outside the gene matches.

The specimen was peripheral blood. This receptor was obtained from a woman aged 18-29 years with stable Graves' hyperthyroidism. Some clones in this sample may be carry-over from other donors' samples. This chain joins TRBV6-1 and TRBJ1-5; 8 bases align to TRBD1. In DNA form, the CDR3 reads TGTGCCAGCAGTGAAGACAGGGGGTCTTTTAATCAGCCCCAGCATTTT. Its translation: CASSEDRGSFNQPQHF.